This TCR beta chain emerged from a study of T cell responses to AZD1222 COVID-19 vaccine. Findings and caveats of the study: A reported finding is that nearly half of spike-specific TCRs target unmutated variant regions. CD4 TCRs associated with vaccination spanned spike, dominating at 160-218 and 743-854.

Comments on this clone: What it binds is not known. The junction does not match germline at one end; this may be a read error.

Germline V gene data show CDR1 as MDHEN and CDR2 as SYDVKM. The CDR3 consists of 14 residues. Only in-frame clones appear in the TCRdb table, and some are missing; sequencing was by immunoSEQ multiplex PCR. Among about 85,000 clones listed, approximately 87% were seen once. V is TRBV28 and J is TRBJ1-6, with 9 positions matching TRBD1. The TCR originated in an adult in good health. Sequenced here: peripheral blood, sampled on day 0 of AZD1222 vaccination. CDR3 coding DNA: TGTGCCGGCAGAACAGGGGGCGCAGATTCACCCCTCCACTTT. Protein product: CAGRTGGADSPLHF.